This TCR beta chain originates from a study of regulatory T cells in long-lasting Graves disease. Specified time point: newly diagnosed GD, antithyroid drugs for less than 3 months. After RNA was extracted from PBMCs, the TCR library was made from it. This CDR3 region has 15 residues. From germline, CDR1 is LGHNA and CDR2 YSLEER. Trimming took off 4 bases at V and 4 bases at J, with 16 bases between the two ends. Sequencing libraries for TCR beta were prepared with iRepertoire HTBI primers and Arm-PCR of CDR3 regions. TCRdb redid the calling of the multiplex PCR reads with MiXCR, one entry per CDR3 protein. The sample holds a few hundred thousand distinct CDR3 sequences, 16% seen once. These data were likewise used in another study, on T cells in Graves' hyperthyroidism and ophthalmopathy.

This chain links TRBV4-3 with TRBJ1-1, with D tentatively TRBD1 (5 bases). The specimen comprised peripheral blood mononuclear cells (PBMCs), sampled at new diagnosis, from a patient treated with antithyroid drugs. The source is a man aged 40-55 years with Graves disease. The CDR3 DNA is TGCGCCAGCAGCCCAGTAGAGAGGGGTACCACTGAAGCTTTCTTT. This encodes CASSPVERGTTEAFF.